The following is a T cell receptor (beta chain) sequence with its context. Its cognate antigen is unknown. Using a FACSAria, the CD4+ and CD8+ T cells were sorted from the PBMCs. The data originate from a study of CD8+ T cells in alopecia areata. Study-wide points: Normal scalp had lower clonality than lesional scalp, with alopecia totalis/universalis lesions showing this most strongly.

cDNA prepared by RNA extraction and subsequent reverse transcription served as the template for sequencing. Using immunoSEQ multiplex PCR, the repertoire was profiled, and TCRdb retains in-frame clones only, with some absent. The repertoire includes 130,000 to 150,000 clones, about two thirds of them detected once, and 35% to 40% sits in the top ten. CDR3 length equals 13 residues. Germline CDR1 is SGHDT and CDR2 is YYEEEE. The V end was cut by 1 base, the J end by 4 bases, with 8 bases between. The clonotype comes from a human donor in good health. The chain employs TRBV5-6 and TRBJ1-2; D gene uncertain. Sequencing was carried out using CD8+ T cells sorted from blood. CDR3 bases: TGTGCCAGCAGCTTGACGGAAAGCTATGGCTACACCTTC. As protein: CASSLTESYGYTF. Using reference TRBV5-6 and TRBJ1-2 for the parts outside the CDR3, the full variable domain is DAGVTQSPTHLIKTRGQQVTLRCSPKSGHDTVSWYQQALGQGPQFIFQYYEEEERQRGNFPDRFSGHQFPNYSSELNVNALLLGDSALYLCASSLTESYGYTFGSGTRLTVV.